The 23 T cell receptor beta chains in this list originate from one sample, sequenced in a study of cytomegalovirus exposure and HLA in healthy donors. Both 60 Vbeta primers and 13 Jbeta primers went into the PCR. Clones were read by immunoSEQ multiplex PCR, and TCRdb kept only the in-frame ones, dropping some. The sample carries around 150,000 clones, 82% recorded once. Sequences were obtained from PBMCs. The receptors here all came from a man over 45 in good health and CMV-seropositive.

The chain couples TRBV28 to TRBJ1-2; 7 bases agree with TRBD1. V lost 4 bases, J lost 6 bases, and 11 bases stayed unmatched. The CDR3 has 15 amino acids. CDR1 is MDHEN and CDR2 is SYDVKM in the germline V gene. CDR3 sequence (DNA): TGTGCCAGCAGTTCATCCCAGACAGGGTCGAATGGCTACACCTTC. Protein sequence: CASSSSQTGSNGYTF.

This clone has more than one count but fewer than ten. CDR3: CASSAKSGLAGVEGETQYF. CDR3 DNA sequence: TGTGCCAGCAGCGCTAAATCGGGACTAGCGGGGGTCGAAGGAGAGACCCAGTACTTC. The rearrangement links TRBV9 to TRBJ2-5, with TRBD2 matching 14 bases. Germline values: CDR1 SGDLS, CDR2 YYNGEE. The CDR3 is made up of 19 amino acids. With 3 bases clipped from V and 4 bases from J, the junction kept 14 bases outside the gene matches.

The rearrangement uses TRBV5-5 and TRBJ1-1; 8 nucleotides match TRBD1. Germline-derived CDR1 and CDR2 are SGHKS and YYEKEE (reference sequence). The CDR3 spans 13 residues. With V trimmed by 5 bases and J by 3 bases, 3 bases remained unmatched. The CDR3 loop is CASSPQGDTEAFF. CDR3 DNA sequence: TGTGCCAGCAGTCCACAGGGGGACACTGAAGCTTTCTTT.

The chain couples TRBV27 to TRBJ2-3, with 15 bases matching TRBD2. The V and J ends lost 1 base and 7 bases, in that order; junction bases with no gene match: 6. Germline values: CDR1 MNHEY, CDR2 SMNVEV (reference sequence). The CDR3 covers 17 residues. The CDR3 is CASSLWTSGRAGNTQYF. CDR3 sequence (DNA): TGTGCCAGCAGTTTATGGACTAGCGGGAGGGCCGGGAATACGCAGTATTTT.

V usage is TRBV6-6 and J usage is TRBJ1-1, with 10 bases identical to TRBD1. J gave up 0 bases and V 3 bases, and 4 bases lay outside the gene matches. The CDR3 is 16 residues long. The germline V gene encodes CDR1 MNHNY and CDR2 SVGAGI (reference sequence). CDR3 sequence: CASSYGTGVLNTEAFF. The DNA for the CDR3 is TGTGCCAGCAGTTATGGGACAGGGGTACTGAACACTGAAGCTTTCTTT.

This chain joins TRBV15 and TRBJ2-4; the D gene is possibly TRBD1 (5 bases). V was trimmed by 0 bases and J by 9 bases, leaving 15 bases between them. The CDR3 length is 15 residues. Germline V lookup: CDR1 LNHNV, CDR2 YYDKDF (reference sequence). As DNA, the CDR3 is TGTGCCACCAGCAGAGAACAAAACAGGCCGGCCATTCAGTACTTC. It yields the protein CATSREQNRPAIQYF.

The chain carries TRBV28 and TRBJ1-5, with 9 nucleotides matching TRBD1. The trim removed 3 bases at V and 7 bases at J, leaving 7 bases unmatched. The length of the CDR3 is 15 residues. Germline V gene sequence: CDR1 MDHEN, CDR2 SYDVKM. The CDR3: CASSFQQGAGQPQHF. In DNA form, the CDR3 reads TGTGCCAGCAGTTTCCAACAGGGGGCTGGGCAGCCCCAGCATTTT.

This chain links TRBV9 with TRBJ2-1; 7 bases agree with TRBD1. J was trimmed by 8 bases and V by 0 bases; bases with no gene match: 5. Looked up from germline, CDR1 is SGDLS and CDR2 is YYNGEE. This CDR3 contains 14 residues. CDR3 sequence reads: CASSVVGQSDEQFF. DNA of the CDR3: TGTGCCAGCAGCGTAGTGGGACAGAGCGATGAGCAGTTCTTC.

The V and J genes are TRBV29-1 and TRBJ2-3, with 12 positions matching TRBD2. J gave up 2 bases and V 5 bases, and 2 bases lay outside the gene matches. The CDR3 extends over 14 amino acids. Germline values: CDR1 SQVTM, CDR2 ANQGSEA. This CDR3 is CSVPSGGATDTQYF. The CDR3 region has the DNA TGCAGCGTTCCTAGCGGGGGGGCCACAGATACGCAGTATTTT.

The gene calls are TRBV6-4 and TRBJ1-2; D perhaps matches TRBD1 (6 bases). Germline CDR1 is MRHNA and CDR2 is SNTAGT. With 6 bases removed from V and 7 bases from J, the gap between germline ends came to 18 bases. The CDR3 loop spans 14 amino acids. Here the CDR3 DNA reads TGTGCCAGCAGGGATAACCCAGGGGTCCCTGGCTACACCTTC. It translates to CASRDNPGVPGYTF.

The V and J genes are TRBV28 and TRBJ1-1; 10 positions match TRBD1. The CDR3 extends over 14 amino acids. After removal of 6 bases from V and 3 bases from J, the junction contained 4 bases not matched to a gene. The V gene's germline CDR1 is MDHEN and CDR2 SYDVKM. The CDR3 here is CASRSTGGYTEAFF. CDR3 nucleotide sequence: TGTGCCAGCAGGTCGACAGGGGGCTACACTGAAGCTTTCTTT.

This clone showed up just once. The chain carries TRBV28 and TRBJ2-5; the match to TRBD2 covers 11 bases. There are 16 residues in the CDR3. The V segment lost 7 bases and the J segment 5 bases; nucleotides outside the gene matches: 12. Per the germline V gene, CDR1 is MDHEN and CDR2 is SYDVKM. In DNA form, the CDR3 reads TGTGCCAGCAAGACTCATAGCGGGAGGGGGAGGGAGACCCAGTACTTC. It is translated as CASKTHSGRGRETQYF.

The J gene is TRBJ2-5, the V gene TRBV5-1, with a possible D match to TRBD2 (7 bases). The CDR3 is made up of 15 amino acids. The germline V gene encodes CDR1 SGHRS and CDR2 YFSETQ. V was shortened by 0 bases and J by 7 bases, with 16 bases between the two germline ends. The CDR3 nucleotides are TGCGCCAGCAGCTTGGAGCGGACTAGGGGGGGGACCCAGTACTTC. It encodes CASSLERTRGGTQYF. The whole variable domain, filled in from reference TRBV5-1 and TRBJ2-5, reads KAGVTQTPRYLIKTRGQQVTLSCSPISGHRSVSWYQQTPGQGLQFLFEYFSETQRNKGNFPGRFSGRQFSNSRSEMNVSTLELGDSALYLCASSLERTRGGTQYFGPGTRLLVL.

This clone was observed a few times. The rearrangement links TRBV5-5 to TRBJ2-5; 8 positions agree with TRBD1. TRBJ2-7 explains the end of the DNA better; the J call may be wrong. The germline CDR1 and CDR2 sequences are SGHKS and YYEKEE (reference sequence). CDR3 length equals 15 residues. CDR3 loop: CASSLWTGIQYEQYF. The CDR3 DNA follows: TGTGCCAGCAGCTTGTGGACAGGGATTCAGTACGAGCAGTACTTC.

The chain employs TRBV5-1 and TRBJ1-5; TRBD1 might be the D (5 bases). The germline gives CDR1 SGHRS, CDR2 YFSETQ. This CDR3 is 15 amino acids long. Deletions cut 4 bases from V and 2 bases from J, with 13 bases between. As DNA, the CDR3 is TGCGCCAGCAGCCTTTCGGGGGAGGGCAATCAGCCCCAGCATTTT. Translated, it gives CASSLSGEGNQPQHF.

The chain links TRBV9 to TRBJ2-3, with 13 positions matching TRBD2. V lost 4 bases and J lost 8; bases outside the gene matches: 7. Germline CDR1 is SGDLS and CDR2 is YYNGEE. CDR3 length: 15 amino acids. The CDR3 nucleotides are TGTGCCAGCAGCCCCGGGACTAGCGGGGTGGCTACGCAGTATTTT. Translation gives CASSPGTSGVATQYF. Looking up the rest from reference TRBV9 and TRBJ2-3 gives the full variable domain: DSGVTQTPKHLITATGQRVTLRCSPRSGDLSVYWYQQSLDQGLQFLIQYYNGEERAKGNILERFSAQQFPDLHSELNLSSLELGDSALYFCASSPGTSGVATQYFGPGTRLTVL.

This clone appeared a few times. The rearrangement links TRBV5-1 to TRBJ2-3; 8 bases are shared with TRBD1. V trimming: 1 base; J trimming: 5 bases; junction bases outside the gene matches: 3. Germline V CDR1 and CDR2: SGHRS, YFSETQ. The length of the CDR3 is 14 residues. The CDR3 DNA is TGCGCCAGCAGCTTGCAGGGGGCGGGAGATACGCAGTATTTT. It encodes CASSLQGAGDTQYF. The full variable domain, its missing parts supplied by reference TRBV5-1 and TRBJ2-3, is KAGVTQTPRYLIKTRGQQVTLSCSPISGHRSVSWYQQTPGQGLQFLFEYFSETQRNKGNFPGRFSGRQFSNSRSEMNVSTLELGDSALYLCASSLQGAGDTQYFGPGTRLTVL.

This sequence joins TRBV5-6 and TRBJ1-6, with 10 bases matching TRBD1. V dropped 2 bases and J dropped 5; count of bases not matched to a gene: 1. The CDR3 covers 15 residues. Germline V gives CDR1 SGHDT, CDR2 YYEEEE. CDR3 loop: CASSFGTGDNSPLHF. The CDR3 DNA reads TGTGCCAGCAGCTTTGGGACAGGGGATAATTCACCCCTCCACTTT.

The table lists this clone with a few counts. CDR3 sequence (DNA): TGTGCCAGCAGCCAAGACGAGCTACAGTACGAGCAGTACTTC. Translation gives CASSQDELQYEQYF. V and J are TRBV4-2 and TRBJ2-7, with unresolved D. Trimming stripped 0 bases from V and 4 bases from J, with 10 bases between. This CDR3 contains 14 residues. Germline CDR1 LGHNA, CDR2 YNFKEQ.

This sequence joins TRBV5-1 and TRBJ2-5; TRBD2 agrees at 13 bases. Germline trimming cut 4 bases from V and 3 bases from J; bases unmatched to any gene: 9. This CDR3 is built from 17 residues. Germline V gives CDR1 SGHRS, CDR2 YFSETQ. The DNA of the CDR3 is TGCGCCAGCAGCAGCGGGACTAGCGGGGTCCTGGAAGAGACCCAGTACTTC. Translating gives CASSSGTSGVLEETQYF.

V is TRBV10-3 and J is TRBJ2-5, with 8 bases matching TRBD1. CDR1 is ENHRY, CDR2 SYGVKD, per germline. This CDR3 spans 15 amino acids. Unmatched junction bases numbered 11, after V lost 3 bases and J lost 8 bases. CDR3 amino acids: CAISERQGARGTQYF. Written as DNA, the CDR3 is TGTGCCATCAGTGAAAGGCAGGGGGCGCGGGGTACCCAGTACTTC.

The chain recombines TRBV30 with TRBJ1-1; D not certain. V lost 0 bases and J lost 5, with 13 bases in between. The CDR3 is made up of 14 amino acids. Germline V gives CDR1 GTSNPN, CDR2 SVGIG (reference sequence). The CDR3, as DNA: TGTGCCTGGAGTGTACAATTGACAAAGACTGAAGCTTTCTTT. Its protein is CAWSVQLTKTEAFF.

The rearrangement joins TRBV6-5 to TRBJ2-7; TRBD1 matches at 10 bases. CDR3 length: 15 residues. In germline, CDR1 is MNHEY, CDR2 SVGAGI. The V and J ends lost 1 base and 4 bases, in that order; junction bases with no gene match: 4. The CDR3: CASSYFGTGEYEQYF. CDR3 nucleotide sequence: TGTGCCAGCAGTTACTTCGGGACAGGGGAATACGAGCAGTACTTC.